This passage covers 23 T cell receptor beta chains from one sample sequenced in a study of cytomegalovirus exposure and HLA in healthy donors. The PCR made use of 60 Vbeta and 13 Jbeta primers. Clones were read by immunoSEQ multiplex PCR, and TCRdb kept only the in-frame ones, dropping some. The sample shows 95,000 to 150,000 clones, around 66% of them seen only once. Material for sequencing was PBMCs. The receptors derive from a young man in good health and CMV-seronegative.

This clone came up once. V is TRBV28 and J is TRBJ2-2, with D unclear. V was shortened by 2 bases and J by 4 bases, with 5 bases between the two germline ends. Germline assignment: CDR1 MDHEN and CDR2 SYDVKM. The CDR3 is made up of 13 amino acids. CDR3 nucleotide sequence: TGTGCCAGCAGTTTAAGCCCCACCGGGGAGCTGTTTTTT. Translating gives CASSLSPTGELFF.

The chain is built from TRBV7-9 and TRBJ1-2; possible D gene TRBD1, 6 bases. The V and J ends lost 0 bases and 4 bases respectively, with 15 bases between them. The germline V gene has CDR1 SEHNR and CDR2 FQNEAQ (reference sequence). CDR3 length: 16 amino acids. Written as DNA, the CDR3 is TGTGCCAGCAGCTTAGCATCGGGACACAGACTCTATGGCTACACCTTC. Amino acids: CASSLASGHRLYGYTF.

The chain carries TRBV29-1 and TRBJ2-2; possible D gene TRBD1, 5 bases. This CDR3 has 14 amino acids. Trimming cost V 4 bases and J 5 bases, with 14 bases left between them. The germline CDR1 and CDR2 sequences are SQVTM and ANQGSEA. CDR3 region: CSVGTSGQTGELFF. The CDR3 region has the DNA TGCAGCGTTGGGACATCCGGCCAGACCGGGGAGCTGTTTTTT.

This chain uses TRBV30 with TRBJ2-5; TRBD2 is a possible D gene (6 bases). The better agreement between TRBJ2-7 and the DNA end casts doubt on the J call. The CDR3 has 14 residues. Per germline, CDR1 GTSNPN and CDR2 SVGIG (reference sequence). The CDR3 DNA sequence: TGTGCCTGGCGCCAACTTTACCGGGACTCCGAGCAGTACTTC. It yields the protein CAWRQLYRDSEQYF.

CDR3 sequence reads: CASSPPLGLAGNYEQYF. CDR3 nucleotides: TGTGCCAGCAGCCCCCCACTAGGACTAGCGGGGAACTACGAGCAGTACTTC. The chain uses TRBV11-3 and TRBJ2-7; TRBD2 agrees at 12 bases. Germline CDR1 reads SGHNT; CDR2 reads YENEEA. CDR3 length: 17 amino acids. The J segment lost 3 bases and the V segment lost 5 bases, leaving 11 bases of the junction unmatched.

This clone was observed a handful of times. V usage is TRBV11-2 and J usage is TRBJ1-5; D not resolved. Trimming stripped 3 bases from V and 5 bases from J, with 11 bases between. Per germline, CDR1 SGHAT and CDR2 FQNNGV. This CDR3 is 14 amino acids long. The DNA for the CDR3 is TGTGCCAGCAGCTTGACAATGTCGTATCAGCCCCAGCATTTT. Residues: CASSLTMSYQPQHF.

The V and J genes are TRBV30 and TRBJ1-2; no firm D call. Germline V gene data show CDR1 as GTSNPN and CDR2 as SVGIG (reference sequence). V was pared by 4 bases and J by 2 bases, with 8 bases between. This CDR3 spans 12 amino acids. The CDR3 sequence: CAWTFFNYGYTF. As DNA, the CDR3 is TGTGCCTGGACCTTTTTCAACTATGGCTACACCTTC.

The J gene is TRBJ2-3, the V gene TRBV28; possibly TRBD1 for D (6 bases). This CDR3 spans 14 amino acids. V lost 4 bases and J 2 bases, leaving 10 bases between the germline ends. Germline V gene lookup returns CDR1 MDHEN and CDR2 SYDVKM. The DNA for the CDR3 is TGTGCCAGCAGTTCCCTGGGGGCCACAGATACGCAGTATTTT. It encodes CASSSLGATDTQYF.

The chain joins TRBV6-5 to TRBJ2-5; 7 bases map to TRBD2. CDR1 is MNHEY, CDR2 SVGAGI, per germline. The CDR3 has 14 amino acids. V dropped 5 bases and J dropped 3; count of bases not matched to a gene: 6. CDR3 in amino acids: CASSNLAVKETQYF. In nucleotides, the CDR3 is TGTGCCAGCAGTAATCTAGCGGTCAAAGAGACCCAGTACTTC.

The gene calls are TRBV10-2 and TRBJ1-2; 9 positions match TRBD1. The CDR3 spans 16 residues. From germline, CDR1 is WSHSY and CDR2 SAAADI. Trimming at V came to 4 bases and at J to 4 bases, leaving 10 bases not matched to a gene. Here the CDR3 DNA reads TGCGCCAGCAGTGTTAACCACCGGGACAGGGCCTATGGCTACACCTTC. Encoded protein: CASSVNHRDRAYGYTF.

This clone was observed a few times. This chain joins TRBV20-1 and TRBJ2-3; D is uncertain. The germline V and J ends were trimmed by 6 bases and 5 bases, with 9 bases remaining between them. Germline CDR1 is DFQATT and CDR2 is SNEGSKA (reference sequence). CDR3 length equals 11 residues. The CDR3 sequence: CSANSLDTQYF. In DNA form, the CDR3 reads TGCAGTGCCAACTCCTTAGATACGCAGTATTTT.

This sequence joins TRBV11-3 and TRBJ2-1, with TRBD1 identical over 7 bases. The V gene end was trimmed by 0 bases and the J gene end by 10 bases; junction bases not matched to a gene: 9. This CDR3 is 15 amino acids long. Germline V gene sequence: CDR1 SGHNT, CDR2 YENEEA. The CDR3 DNA reads as TGTGCCAGCAGCTTAGATCACAAGCCGACAGGGGAGCAGTTCTTC. This translates into CASSLDHKPTGEQFF. Supplemented by reference TRBV11-3 and TRBJ2-1, the full variable domain reads EAGVVQSPRYKIIEKKQPVAFWCNPISGHNTLYWYLQNLGQGPELLIRYENEEAVDDSQLPKDRFSAERLKGVDSTLKIQPAELGDSAVYLCASSLDHKPTGEQFFGPGTRLTVL.

A few counts support this clone. The chain recombines TRBV15 with TRBJ2-1; no clear D. The ends were cut back, 0 bases at V and 9 bases at J, with 12 bases in the middle. The CDR3 has 14 residues. The germline V gene encodes CDR1 LNHNV and CDR2 YYDKDF (reference sequence). The CDR3 here is CATSRDLITGEQFF. The DNA for the CDR3 is TGTGCCACCAGCAGAGATCTGATAACGGGTGAGCAGTTCTTC.

The rearrangement links TRBV18 to TRBJ1-5; D remains ambiguous. The V end lost 5 bases, the J end lost 9 bases, and 14 bases lay between the germline ends. Per the germline V gene, CDR1 is KGHSH and CDR2 is LQKENI. This CDR3 is built from 13 residues. The CDR3 protein is CASSVSGMRPQHF. In DNA, the CDR3 is TGTGCCAGCTCAGTCAGCGGAATGAGGCCCCAGCATTTT.

Comments on this clone: Sequence at one end of the junction differs from germline and may be a read error. The V and J genes are TRBV5-1 and TRBJ1-1; possibly TRBD1 for D (6 bases). This CDR3 is built from 15 residues. Per the germline V gene, CDR1 is SGHRS and CDR2 is YFSETQ. This CDR3 reads CASSLEGLRDTEAFF. Written as DNA, the CDR3 is TGCGCCAGCAGCTTGGAAGGTTTAAGGGACACTGAAGCTTTCTTC.

The chain uses TRBV27 and TRBJ2-7, with 8 bases matching TRBD2. Germline CDR1 MNHEY, CDR2 SMNVEV (reference sequence). This CDR3 is built from 15 residues. V gave up 8 bases and J gave up 3 bases; unmatched junction bases: 12. CDR3 amino acids: CASGDGTSGDYEQYF. The CDR3 nucleotides read TGTGCCAGCGGAGACGGAACTAGCGGAGACTACGAGCAGTACTTC.

This clone has only a few counts. V and J are TRBV6-5 and TRBJ1-6, with D possibly being TRBD1 (6 bases). CDR1 is MNHEY and CDR2 is SVGAGI in the germline V gene. This CDR3 region has 15 residues. V was clipped by 2 bases and J by 4 bases, with 9 bases between them. This CDR3 is CASSYETGYNSPLHF. CDR3 DNA sequence: TGTGCCAGCAGTTACGAAACAGGGTATAATTCACCCCTCCACTTT.

This clone occurred once. This chain links TRBV7-6 with TRBJ2-7; the D gene is possibly TRBD1 (7 bases). V lost 4 bases, J lost 6 bases, and 16 bases lay in between. Germline V gives CDR1 SGHVS, CDR2 FNYEAQ. The CDR3 contains 14 residues. CDR3 bases: TGTGCCAGCAGCTCAGGGGGGCGATTCGGCGAGCAGTACTTC. It yields the protein CASSSGGRFGEQYF.

Only one count was recorded for this clone. The CDR3: CASSIGQGSNYGYTF. DNA for the CDR3: TGTGCCAGCAGTATCGGACAGGGGAGTAACTATGGCTACACCTTC. The genes are TRBV28 and TRBJ1-2; 9 nucleotides align to TRBD1. V trimming: 5 bases; J trimming: 1 base; junction bases outside the gene matches: 5. Germline CDR1 MDHEN, CDR2 SYDVKM. The CDR3 has 15 amino acids.

This clone has more than one count but fewer than ten. The J gene is TRBJ1-2, the V gene TRBV7-6; D might be TRBD1 (6 bases). This CDR3 is 14 amino acids long. V lost 0 bases and J 2 bases, leaving 7 bases between the germline ends. Germline CDR1 and CDR2: SGHVS and FNYEAQ. The CDR3 is CASSLATGNYGYTF. In nucleotides, the CDR3 is TGTGCCAGCAGCTTAGCAACAGGGAACTATGGCTACACCTTC. The variable domain in full, completed from reference TRBV7-6 and TRBJ1-2, reads GAGVSQSPRYKVTKRGQDVALRCDPISGHVSLYWYRQALGQGPEFLTYFNYEAQQDKSGLPNDRFSAERPEGSISTLTIQRTEQRDSAMYRCASSLATGNYGYTFGSGTRLTVV.

This chain joins TRBV18 and TRBJ2-2; perhaps TRBD2 as D (5 bases). Germline loops: CDR1 KGHSH, CDR2 LQKENI. CDR3 size: 16 residues. V dropped 2 bases and J dropped 4 bases, with 14 bases sitting between them. CDR3 loop: CASSPLLGAGTGELFF. The CDR3 DNA follows: TGTGCCAGCTCACCATTACTGGGTGCGGGCACCGGGGAGCTGTTTTTT.

The chain joins TRBV27 to TRBJ1-1, with 7 bases aligning to TRBD1. This CDR3 is built from 13 residues. After removal of 3 bases from V and 7 bases from J, the junction contained 5 bases not matched to a gene. CDR1 and CDR2 from the germline V gene are MNHEY and SMNVEV (reference sequence). Written as DNA, the CDR3 is TGTGCCAGCAGTTTCCCAGGGGGTGGTGAAGCTTTCTTT. Its translation: CASSFPGGGEAFF.

Regarding this clone: The junction does not match germline at one end; this may be a read error. CDR3 sequence: CASRQEGGAGSAEAFF. CDR3 DNA sequence: TGCGCCAGCAGGCAAGAAGGTGGGGCAGGCAGCGCTGAAGCTTTCTTT. The chain recombines TRBV4-1 with TRBJ1-1, with D maybe TRBD1 (5 bases). Germline CDR1 is MGHRA and CDR2 is YSYEKL. CDR3 length: 16 amino acids.